These 28 T cell receptor beta chains came from one sample sequenced in a study of T-cell memory formation after mild COVID-19. A single record per CDR3 protein comes from TCRdb applying MiXCR to the 5' RACE reads. The repertoire holds 500,000 to 550,000 distinct CDR3 sequences, with 20% as singletons. Sequenced: PBMCs or a T cell subset sorted from them (not recorded which). These receptors all come from an adult woman who had mild COVID-19 (a few samples of this study predate the infection). Cell type and time point are not known.

This clonotype was counted a few times. V is TRBV7-8 and J is TRBJ2-3; tentatively, D is TRBD2 (5 bases). The germline V gene has CDR1 SGHVS and CDR2 FQNEAQ. This CDR3 has 19 residues. V was clipped by 0 bases and J by 0 bases, with 19 bases between them. The CDR3 DNA reads TGTGCCAGCAGCTTAGCTCGGGGTTCCCGGATACGAAGCACAGATACGCAGTATTTT. Its translation is CASSLARGSRIRSTDTQYF.

The gene calls are TRBV6-5 and TRBJ1-5; D may be TRBD1 (5 bases). Germline CDR1 MNHEY, CDR2 SVGAGI. Trimming cost V 6 bases and J 3 bases, with 12 bases left between them. The CDR3 is 14 amino acids. The CDR3 region is CASSLRQLNQPQHF. The CDR3 DNA reads as TGTGCCAGCAGCTTGAGACAGCTCAATCAGCCCCAGCATTTT.

This clonotype was recorded a few times. The rearrangement uses TRBV29-1 and TRBJ2-7; TRBD2 agrees at 7 bases. V trimming: 3 bases; J trimming: 5 bases; junction bases outside the gene matches: 7. The CDR3 sequence is 13 residues long. The V gene's germline CDR1 is SQVTM and CDR2 ANQGSEA. Here the CDR3 reads CSVEMLAGHEQYF. The DNA of the CDR3 is TGCAGCGTTGAGATGTTAGCGGGCCACGAGCAGTACTTC.

The V gene is TRBV6-5, the J gene TRBJ2-7; 10 bases are a match to TRBD1. The CDR3 covers 13 residues. The germline gives CDR1 MNHEY, CDR2 SVGAGI. The trim removed 6 bases at V and 5 bases at J, leaving 4 bases unmatched. The CDR3 spells CASRPGTGDEQYF. In DNA form, the CDR3 reads TGTGCCAGCAGACCCGGGACAGGGGACGAGCAGTACTTC.

This clonotype was observed a few times. The rearrangement joins TRBV7-3 to TRBJ2-5; D gene uncertain. Per germline, CDR1 SGHTA and CDR2 FQGTGA. The CDR3 length is 13 residues. V lost 1 base, J lost 2 bases, and 5 bases lay in between. CDR3 DNA: TGTGCCAGCAGCTTAATAGGACAAGAGACCCAGTACTTC. Translating gives CASSLIGQETQYF.

This clonotype showed up many times. The chain combines TRBV5-1 with TRBJ2-1, with TRBD1 matching over 8 bases. J gave up 4 bases and V 4 bases, and 4 bases lay outside the gene matches. The CDR3 is 14 amino acids. Germline V CDR1 and CDR2: SGHRS, YFSETQ. CDR3 nucleotides: TGCGCCAGCAGCCTCCGACAGGGGTACAATGAGCAGTTCTTC. This sequence encodes CASSLRQGYNEQFF.

This clonotype turned up a few times. The chain combines TRBV15 with TRBJ2-1, with D perhaps matching TRBD2 (5 bases). Looked up from germline, CDR1 is LNHNV and CDR2 is YYDKDF (reference sequence). The CDR3 contains 20 residues. V lost 0 bases, J lost 5 bases, and 26 bases lay in between. The CDR3 here is CATSRDPPRAVPALHNEQFF. The CDR3 region has the DNA TGTGCCACCAGCAGAGACCCACCCCGAGCGGTCCCGGCACTACACAATGAGCAGTTCTTC.

This clonotype was seen only a few times. V usage is TRBV27 and J usage is TRBJ1-4; the D gene is possibly TRBD1 (5 bases). Germline assignment: CDR1 MNHEY and CDR2 SMNVEV (reference sequence). V lost 5 bases and J 4 bases, leaving 11 bases between the germline ends. The CDR3 runs 14 residues. CDR3 coding DNA: TGTGCCAGCAGTCCTAGGGGAATTAATGAAAAACTGTTTTTT. It specifies CASSPRGINEKLFF.

This clonotype has a handful of counts. V and J are TRBV7-9 and TRBJ2-5; D remains unclear. Germline CDR1 and CDR2: SEHNR and FQNEAQ (reference sequence). The CDR3 has 15 amino acids. V was pared by 4 bases and J by 4 bases, with 16 bases between. The CDR3 region has the DNA TGTGCCAGCAGCTCTCAAAACCGGGCCCCAGAGACCCAGTACTTC. Its protein product is CASSSQNRAPETQYF.

This clonotype was seen only a few times. The chain employs TRBV7-2 and TRBJ2-1; tentative D call: TRBD2 (6 bases). V was shortened by 4 bases and J by 4 bases, with 17 bases between the two germline ends. Germline lookup yields CDR1 SGHTA and CDR2 FQGNSA. The CDR3 is 16 amino acids. The chain's CDR3 is CASSSNMWGGYNEQFF. Written as DNA, the CDR3 is TGTGCCAGCAGCTCGAATATGTGGGGAGGATACAATGAGCAGTTCTTC. The complete variable domain, with remaining parts taken from reference TRBV7-2 and TRBJ2-1, reads GAGVSQSPSNKVTEKGKDVELRCDPISGHTALYWYRQSLGQGLEFLIYFQGNSAPDKSGLPSDRFSAERTGGSVSTLTIQRTQQEDSAVYLCASSSNMWGGYNEQFFGPGTRLTVL.

The chain has TRBV30 and TRBJ2-3; D remains unclear. The CDR3 is 16 residues long. Looked up from germline, CDR1 is GTSNPN and CDR2 is SVGIG (reference sequence). V lost 0 bases and J 1 base, leaving 14 bases between the germline ends. The CDR3 here is CAWSVPWPIGTDTQYF. CDR3 coding DNA: TGTGCCTGGAGTGTACCTTGGCCCATCGGCACAGATACGCAGTATTTT.

This sequence joins TRBV24-1 and TRBJ1-1, with D uncertain. Germline CDR1 is KGHDR and CDR2 is SFDVKD. The CDR3 has 13 amino acids. Trimming stripped 1 base from V and 1 base from J, with 3 bases between. CDR3 DNA sequence: TGTGCCACCAGTGATTTTAGGAACACTGAAGCTTTCTTT. This encodes CATSDFRNTEAFF.

This clonotype came up a few times. J is TRBJ1-1 and V is TRBV6-4; D uncertain. The germline CDR1 and CDR2 sequences are MRHNA and SNTAGT. The CDR3 sequence is 15 residues long. V lost 2 bases and J 1 base, leaving 11 bases between the germline ends. This CDR3 is CASSDATIQNTEAFF. In DNA form, the CDR3 reads TGTGCCAGCAGTGACGCCACAATCCAGAACACTGAAGCTTTCTTT.

The chain is built from TRBV6-6 and TRBJ2-1; 12 bases are shared with TRBD2. The CDR3 length is 14 residues. Per the germline V gene, CDR1 is MNHNY and CDR2 is SVGAGI (reference sequence). Losses at the gene ends were 7 bases for V and 5 bases for J; bases not matched to a gene: 3. The CDR3 spells CASTSGGVDNEQFF. Here the CDR3 DNA reads TGTGCCAGCACTAGCGGGGGGGTCGACAATGAGCAGTTCTTC.

The rearrangement uses TRBV14 and TRBJ1-1; the D is unclear. The V end lost 3 bases, the J end lost 2 bases, and 10 bases lay between the germline ends. CDR1 SGHDN and CDR2 FVKESK come from the germline V gene. This CDR3 is 14 amino acids long. The CDR3 loop reads CASSHRHYNTEAFF. Here the CDR3 DNA reads TGTGCCAGCAGCCACAGACACTATAACACTGAAGCTTTCTTT.

This clonotype showed up just a few times. CDR3 bases: TGTGCCAGCAGTGATAGGGCAGGGGGCTTCGGACATATGAATGAGCAGTTCTTC. It codes for CASSDRAGGFGHMNEQFF. The rearrangement uses TRBV25-1 and TRBJ2-1; 8 bases fit TRBD1. Trimming took 3 bases from V and 7 from J; bases not matched to a gene: 17. The CDR3 covers 18 residues. Germline CDR1 is MGHDK and CDR2 is SYGVNS. The full variable domain, rest sourced from reference TRBV25-1 and TRBJ2-1, is EADIYQTPRYLVIGTGKKITLECSQTMGHDKMYWYQQDPGMELHLIHYSYGVNSTEKGDLSSESTVSRIRTEHFPLTLESARPSHTSQYLCASSDRAGGFGHMNEQFFGPGTRLTVL.

The sample holds a few counts of this clonotype. The rearrangement uses TRBV24-1 and TRBJ2-2; possible D gene TRBD2, 6 bases. V was pared by 3 bases and J by 4 bases, with 14 bases between. CDR1 is KGHDR, CDR2 SFDVKD, per germline. This CDR3 contains 16 residues. Here the CDR3 reads CATSDVGGWSTGELFF. In nucleotides, the CDR3 is TGTGCCACCAGTGATGTCGGGGGATGGAGCACCGGGGAGCTGTTTTTT.

The chain couples TRBV5-1 to TRBJ2-5, with TRBD2 identical over 7 bases. V shed 1 base, J shed 2 bases, and the junction held 5 bases outside the gene matches. Germline values: CDR1 SGHRS, CDR2 YFSETQ. The CDR3 length is 15 residues. The DNA of the CDR3 is TGCGCCAGCAGCTTGCTCCTAGCGGAACAAGAGACCCAGTACTTC. Residues: CASSLLLAEQETQYF.

V and J are TRBV6-5 and TRBJ1-2; D is unclear. This CDR3 spans 16 amino acids. V lost 0 bases and J 0 bases, leaving 11 bases between the germline ends. The germline CDR1 and CDR2 sequences are MNHEY and SVGAGI. In DNA form, the CDR3 reads TGTGCCAGCAGTTACTCGCTTGGAGTAGCTAACTATGGCTACACCTTC. Translated: CASSYSLGVANYGYTF.

The chain combines TRBV11-2 with TRBJ2-3, with D tentatively TRBD2 (5 bases). Looked up from germline, CDR1 is SGHAT and CDR2 is FQNNGV. The germline V and J ends were trimmed by 6 bases and 2 bases, with 12 bases remaining between them. The CDR3 length is 14 residues. The CDR3 is CASRRAVNTDTQYF. CDR3 nucleotide sequence: TGTGCCAGCAGGCGGGCGGTAAACACAGATACGCAGTATTTT.

The chain links TRBV20-1 to TRBJ1-3; D ambiguous. V was trimmed by 5 bases and J by 2 bases, leaving 13 bases between them. CDR1 is DFQATT, CDR2 SNEGSKA, per germline (reference sequence). CDR3 length equals 14 residues. The CDR3 nucleotides read TGCAGTGCTCAAGCCCAAAGCGCTGGAAACACCATATATTTT. This codes for CSAQAQSAGNTIYF.

The V call is TRBV24-1, the J call TRBJ2-7; TRBD1 matches 9 bases. Trimming cost V 2 bases and J 3 bases; bases outside gene matches: 7. This CDR3 is built from 16 residues. In germline, CDR1 is KGHDR, CDR2 SFDVKD. The CDR3: CATSDSVTGGIYEQYF. CDR3 DNA: TGTGCCACCAGTGATTCCGTAACAGGGGGCATCTACGAGCAGTACTTC.

The rearrangement links TRBV2 to TRBJ2-5; D not resolved. Trimming took off 1 base at V and 10 bases at J, with 22 bases between the two ends. CDR3 length: 16 residues. The germline CDR1 and CDR2 sequences are SNHLY and FYNNEI. Written as DNA, the CDR3 is TGTGCCAGCAGTGAAGTTGCGGCCCAGTGGGCTGGGGACCAGTACTTC. Protein sequence: CASSEVAAQWAGDQYF.

This clonotype showed up just a few times. The CDR3 nucleotides read TGTGCCAGCAGCCCTACGGACAGGGACAATTCACCCCTCCACTTT. Protein product: CASSPTDRDNSPLHF. V usage is TRBV5-6 and J usage is TRBJ1-6; 8 bases fit TRBD1. The CDR3 covers 15 residues. Germline CDR1 reads SGHDT; CDR2 reads YYEEEE. The junction had 7 bases not matched to a gene; V was cut back by 4 bases and J by 7 bases.

This chain connects TRBV6-6 to TRBJ2-3; tentatively, D is TRBD1 or TRBD2 (5 bases each). V lost 7 bases to trimming and J lost 1 base, with 15 bases between them. Per germline, CDR1 MNHNY and CDR2 SVGAGI (reference sequence). This CDR3 is built from 15 residues. CDR3 loop: CASIRGTSGTDTQYF. The CDR3 nucleotides read TGTGCCAGCATAAGAGGGACCTCCGGCACAGATACGCAGTATTTT.

The chain uses TRBV5-1 and TRBJ2-3, with 9 bases lining up with TRBD2. The CDR3 contains 15 residues. Germline V gene lookup returns CDR1 SGHRS and CDR2 YFSETQ. With 4 bases clipped from V and 3 bases from J, the junction kept 6 bases outside the gene matches. The CDR3 protein is CASSITTSGTDTQYF. The CDR3 DNA reads TGCGCCAGCAGCATAACGACTAGCGGTACAGATACGCAGTATTTT.

The V call is TRBV10-3, the J call TRBJ1-1; TRBD1 matches 10 bases. Germline CDR1 reads ENHRY; CDR2 reads SYGVKD. The CDR3 covers 13 residues. V shed 6 bases, J shed 6 bases, and the junction held 4 bases outside the gene matches. The CDR3 spells CAIRGTGASEAFF. For the CDR3, the DNA is TGTGCCATCAGAGGGACAGGGGCATCTGAAGCTTTCTTT.

This clonotype has just a few counts. The V call is TRBV7-9, the J call TRBJ2-7, with 11 bases that match TRBD2. Germline-derived CDR1 and CDR2 are SEHNR and FQNEAQ (reference sequence). CDR3 length equals 15 residues. The V segment lost 11 bases and the J segment 1 base; nucleotides outside the gene matches: 10. Here the CDR3 reads CAVERTSGHSYEQYF. CDR3 DNA sequence: TGTGCCGTTGAAAGGACTAGCGGGCATTCCTACGAGCAGTACTTC. Full variable domain (rest looked up from reference TRBV7-9 and TRBJ2-7): DTGVSQNPRHKITKRGQNVTFRCDPISEHNRLYWYRQTLGQGPEFLTYFQNEAQLEKSRLLSDRFSAERPKGSFSTLEIQRTEQGDSAMYLCAVERTSGHSYEQYFGPGTRLTVT.